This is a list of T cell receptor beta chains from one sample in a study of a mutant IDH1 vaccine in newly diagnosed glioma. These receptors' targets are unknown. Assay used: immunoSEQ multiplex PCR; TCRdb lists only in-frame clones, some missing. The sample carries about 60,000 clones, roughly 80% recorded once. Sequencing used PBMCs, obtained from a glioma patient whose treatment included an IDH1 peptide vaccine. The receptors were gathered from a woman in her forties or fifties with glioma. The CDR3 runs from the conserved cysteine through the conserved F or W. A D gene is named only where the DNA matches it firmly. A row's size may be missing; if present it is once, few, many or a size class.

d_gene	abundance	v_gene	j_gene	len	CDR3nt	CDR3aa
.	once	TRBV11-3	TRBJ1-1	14	TGTGCCAGCAGCTTACAGGCGGGGGGCACTGAAGCTTTCTTT	CASSLQAGGTEAFF
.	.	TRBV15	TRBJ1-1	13	TGTGCCACCAGCAGCAGAGGGAACACTGAAGCTTTCTTT	CATSSRGNTEAFF
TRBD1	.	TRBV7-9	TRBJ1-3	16	TGTGCCAGCAGCTCGGAAGACAGGGATCCTGGAAACACCATATATTTT	CASSSEDRDPGNTIYF
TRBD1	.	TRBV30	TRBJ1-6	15	TGTGCCTGGGCGGACAGGGGGCGATATAATTCACCCCTCCACTTT	CAWADRGRYNSPLHF
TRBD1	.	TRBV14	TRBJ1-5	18	TGTGCCAGCAGCCTTCCCCCGGACAGGGTCGGGAGCAATCAGCCCCAGCATTTT	CASSLPPDRVGSNQPQHF
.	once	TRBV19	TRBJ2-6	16	TGTGCCAGTAGTGTGACAGGTTTGGCTGGGGCCAACGTCCTGACTTTC	CASSVTGLAGANVLTF
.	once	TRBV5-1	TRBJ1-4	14	TGCGCCAGCAGCTTGGAGGGAGGGAGCGAAAAACTGTTTTTT	CASSLEGGSEKLFF
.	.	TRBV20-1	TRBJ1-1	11	TGCAGTCTACAGGGGAACACTGAAGCTTTCTTT	CSLQGNTEAFF
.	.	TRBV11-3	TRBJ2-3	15	TGTGCCAGCAGCCCTTCGGGGGAGGCCACAGATACGCAGTATTTT	CASSPSGEATDTQYF
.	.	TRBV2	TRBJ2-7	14	TGTGCCAGCATGAAGGGCTCCAGCTCCTACGAGCAGTACTTC	CASMKGSSSYEQYF
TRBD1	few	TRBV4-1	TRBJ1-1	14	TGCGCCAGCAGCCAACACAGGGGGAACACTGAAGCTTTCTTT	CASSQHRGNTEAFF
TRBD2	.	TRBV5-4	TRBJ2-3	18	TGTGCCAGCAGCTTGTGGCGGCGACTAGCGTCTAGCACAGATACGCAGTATTTT	CASSLWRRLASSTDTQYF
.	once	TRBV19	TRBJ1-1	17	TGTGCCAGTAGTCCCCACCGATGGCGTGGGTGGAACACTGAAGCTTTCTTT	CASSPHRWRGWNTEAFF
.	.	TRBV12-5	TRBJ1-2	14	TGTGCTAGTGGTCCCCCTGCAGGAAACTATGGCTACACCTTC	CASGPPAGNYGYTF
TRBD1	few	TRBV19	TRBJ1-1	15	TGTGCCAGTACAAAAGCCGGGACAGGGGTCACTGAAGCTTTCTTT	CASTKAGTGVTEAFF
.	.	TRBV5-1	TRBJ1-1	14	TGCGCCAGCAGCTTGTCCGGAACCAGCACTGAAGCTTTCTTT	CASSLSGTSTEAFF
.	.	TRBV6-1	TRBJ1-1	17	TGTGCCAGCAGTGAAGCGGGGCTCGGGTTAGCGAACACTGAAGCTTTCTTT	CASSEAGLGLANTEAFF
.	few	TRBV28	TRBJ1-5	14	TGTGCCAGCAGTTCCGGGGGGAGCAATCAGCCCCAGCATTTT	CASSSGGSNQPQHF
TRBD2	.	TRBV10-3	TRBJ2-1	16	TGTGCCATCAGGCTTTCAAGCGGGGGCACCCACAATGAGCAGTTCTTC	CAIRLSSGGTHNEQFF
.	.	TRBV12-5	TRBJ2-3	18	TGTGCTAGTGCACTTTCCGGCAGGCGCTCCATTAGCACAGATACGCAGTATTTT	CASALSGRRSISTDTQYF
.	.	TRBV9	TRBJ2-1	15	TGTGCCAGCAGCGTGTCAGAATATAATTACAATGAGCAGTTCTTC	CASSVSEYNYNEQFF
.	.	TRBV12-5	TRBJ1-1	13	TGTGCTAGTGGTTTGGAGGGTATCACTGAAGCTTTCTTT	CASGLEGITEAFF
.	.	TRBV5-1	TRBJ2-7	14	TGCGCCAGCAGCCCCGGGACTCGCGCCGACGAGCAGTACTTC	CASSPGTRADEQYF